This record covers a single T cell receptor beta chain. Antigen: not known. The CDR3 loop spans 17 amino acids. The V end lost 1 base, the J end lost 9 bases, and 22 bases lay between the germline ends. Germline assignment: CDR1 MGHRA and CDR2 YSYEKL. The sample originates from a study of cytomegalovirus exposure and HLA in healthy donors. General study findings and limits: A link between a missense DCLRE1C variant and TCR beta V- and J-gene trimming emerged from a later analysis. Earlier analysis found most TCR beta V segments productive about 90% or about 30% of the time.

Amplification used 60 Vbeta primers and 13 Jbeta primers. Assay used: immunoSEQ multiplex PCR; TCRdb lists only in-frame clones, some missing. The sample has roughly 120,000 clones, about 72% seen once. The sample consisted of PBMCs. The origin of this receptor is a man in his fifties in good health and CMV-seropositive. The gene calls are TRBV4-1 and TRBJ1-3; D perhaps matches TRBD1 (5 bases). Here the CDR3 DNA reads TGCGCCAGCAGCCAAGCCCGGGACTCCCTCGGGCGGGCCACCATATATTTT. Translating it yields CASSQARDSLGRATIYF.